This TCR beta chain was obtained from a study of early T cells in non-severe SARS-CoV-2 infection. Study in general: Investigators sequenced bulk RNA drawn from unsorted whole blood, and chains remained unpaired. Study outcomes and limitations: Matching against VDJdb likely underestimated virus-specific expansions, favoring anti-spike CD8.

The CDR3 consists of 14 residues. From germline, CDR1 is MNHEY and CDR2 SVGEGT. V lost 0 bases to trimming and J lost 6 bases; unmatched junction nucleotides: 3. Unique molecular identifiers were affixed to single, distinct cDNA molecules. MiXCR was run by TCRdb on the 5' RACE reads, yielding one entry per CDR3 protein. The data hold some 96,000 distinct CDR3 sequences, with roughly 9.6% observed a single time. Regarding this clonotype: The antigen is unknown.

The specimen comprised whole blood, sampled at baseline. This sequence was found in an adult who was a healthcare worker with PCR-confirmed SARS-CoV-2 infection or an uninfected control (not recorded which). This sequence joins TRBV6-2 or TRBV6-3 and TRBJ1-1; 8 bases line up with TRBD1. CDR3 loop: CASSYSPGGPEAFF. CDR3 bases: TGTGCCAGCAGTTACTCGCCAGGGGGCCCTGAAGCTTTCTTT.